This TCR beta chain appears in the sequencing data of a study of T cell responses to AZD1222 COVID-19 vaccine. Study-wide points: The span of vaccine-associated CD4 TCRs extended across spike, with dominance at 160-218 and 743-854. Targeting of unmutated variant regions was reportedly seen in nearly half of spike-specific TCRs. The donors showed a predominance of white British ancestry and of females, with possible underestimation of clonal diversity. Vaccination with two AZD1222 doses was followed by a rise in Spike-specific TCR breadth and depth.

Details on this clone: The target antigen is unknown.

Using immunoSEQ multiplex PCR, the repertoire was profiled, and TCRdb retains in-frame clones only, with some absent. The profile shows approximately 89,000 clones, just over 85% of them singletons. V was cut by 5 bases and J by 3 bases, with 11 bases left in between. Germline CDR1 reads MDHEN; CDR2 reads SYDVKM. The CDR3 has 14 residues. The sample here was peripheral blood, taken 28 days after the second AZD1222 dose. The source is an adult who received the AZD1222 COVID-19 vaccine. This chain connects TRBV28 to TRBJ1-5, with D perhaps matching TRBD1 (6 bases). DNA of the CDR3: TGTGCCAGCAGTACAGGGTTCTCCAATCAGCCCCAGCATTTT. Its protein product is CASSTGFSNQPQHF. The full variable domain, completed using reference TRBV28 and TRBJ1-5, is DVKVTQSSRYLVKRTGEKVFLECVQDMDHENMFWYRQDPGLGLRLIYFSYDVKMKEKGDIPEGYSVSREKKERFSLILESASTNQTSMYLCASSTGFSNQPQHFGDGTRLSIL.